The rows below give T cell receptor beta chains drawn from one sample of a study of cytomegalovirus exposure and HLA in healthy donors. The protocol was immunoSEQ multiplex PCR, while the TCRdb copy is restricted to in-frame clones and leaves out a portion. The profile shows around 150,000 clones, roughly 76% of them singletons. Sequencing used PBMCs. The receptors were gathered from a human donor in good health. The CDR3 runs from the conserved cysteine through the conserved F or W.

V: TRBV11-3; J: TRBJ1-4; length: 14; CDR3: CASSFQGLNEKLFF
V: TRBV5-4; J: TRBJ2-2; length: 12; CDR3: CAIRQGSGELFF
V: TRBV29-1; J: TRBJ1-5; length: 13; CDR3: CSVVTGGNQPQHF
V: TRBV19; J: TRBJ1-2; length: 13; CDR3: CASTIEGRGGYTF
V: TRBV15; J: TRBJ2-1; length: 17; CDR3: CATSTTRTGGVYNEQFF
V: TRBV10-3; J: TRBJ1-2; length: 15; CDR3: CASRQLSSSIYGYTF
V: TRBV6-6; J: TRBJ2-1; length: 16; CDR3: CASSYSGTGEVNEQFF
V: TRBV5-5; J: TRBJ2-2; length: 16; CDR3: CASSLASGANTGELFF
V: TRBV18; J: TRBJ1-3; length: 16; CDR3: CASSLGQGGTGNTIYF
V: TRBV11-2; J: TRBJ2-6; length: 18; CDR3: CASSTYRGRDSGANVLTF
V: TRBV9; J: TRBJ1-2; length: 14; CDR3: CASSVDIASYGYTF
V: TRBV5-1; J: TRBJ2-3; length: 17; CDR3: CASSSLPGLSSTDTQYF
V: TRBV14; J: TRBJ2-5; length: 14; CDR3: CASSPWGHQETQYF
V: TRBV7-2; J: TRBJ2-3; length: 14; CDR3: CASSLGGYTDTQYF
V: TRBV19; J: TRBJ2-3; length: 14; CDR3: CASSIAGYRDTQYF
V: TRBV11-2; J: TRBJ2-2; length: 18; CDR3: CASSGAASGIPTTGELFF
V: TRBV7-2; J: TRBJ1-2; length: 13; CDR3: CASSLGATYGYTF
V: TRBV2; J: -; length: 14; CDR3: CASSEGQGIYEQYF